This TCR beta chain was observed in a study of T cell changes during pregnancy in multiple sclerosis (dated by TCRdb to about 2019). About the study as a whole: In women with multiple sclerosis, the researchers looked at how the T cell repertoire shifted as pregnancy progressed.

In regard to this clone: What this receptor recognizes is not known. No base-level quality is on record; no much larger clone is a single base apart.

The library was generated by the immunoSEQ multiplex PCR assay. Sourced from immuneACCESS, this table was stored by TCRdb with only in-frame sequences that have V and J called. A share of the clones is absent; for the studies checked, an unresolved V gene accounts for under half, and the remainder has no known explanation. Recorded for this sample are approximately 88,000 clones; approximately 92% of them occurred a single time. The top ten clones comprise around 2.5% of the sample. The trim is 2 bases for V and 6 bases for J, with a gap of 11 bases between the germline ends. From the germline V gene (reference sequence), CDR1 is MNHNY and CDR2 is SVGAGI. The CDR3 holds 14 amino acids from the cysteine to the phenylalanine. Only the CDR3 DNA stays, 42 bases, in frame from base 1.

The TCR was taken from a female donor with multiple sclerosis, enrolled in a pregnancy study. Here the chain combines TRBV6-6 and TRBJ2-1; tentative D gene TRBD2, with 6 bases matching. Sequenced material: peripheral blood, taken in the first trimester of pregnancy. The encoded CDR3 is CASSYAEGSNEQFF. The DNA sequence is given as TGTGCCAGCAGTTACGCGGAGGGGAGCAATGAGCAGTTCTTC.